Below, one TCR beta chain is given with its context. The target antigen is unknown. The source of the sample is a study of blood T cells in healthy people across ages. The study's findings and limits: While age rose, TCR beta diversity per million T cells dropped in a roughly linear way. Using unsorted PBMCs precluded a conclusive naive versus antigen-experienced comparison.

A second PCR of roughly 7 to 11 cycles used a sample-barcoded 5' primer and a J-beta primer mix. Using its own MiXCR run on the 5' RACE reads, TCRdb lists one record per CDR3 protein. The sample shows fewer than 750,000 distinct CDR3 sequences, approximately 52% of them seen only once. The CDR3 extends over 15 amino acids. V gave up 7 bases and J gave up 4 bases; unmatched junction bases: 7. Sequenced material: blood. The chain uses TRBV12-3 or TRBV12-4 and TRBJ2-1; the match to TRBD2 covers 10 bases. The origin of this receptor is a woman of 80 years or more in good health. DNA of the CDR3: TGTGCCAGCACCATAGCGGGGGGCTCTTACAATGAGCAGTTCTTC. Its translation: CASTIAGGSYNEQFF.